These T cell receptor beta chains were read from a single sample in a study of cytotoxic CD8 clonotypes in ibrutinib-treated CLL. Generated by immunoSEQ multiplex PCR, the TCRdb table keeps only in-frame clones and is missing some. The profile shows approximately 330,000 clones, almost 80% of them singletons. The sequencing used PBMCs, collected before ibrutinib treatment. The receptors come from a human donor with chronic lymphocytic leukemia. The conserved cysteine and the conserved F or W are not part of the CDR3 here. Clone size, where shown, is once, few, many, or a class for clones that have expanded.

clone size	V gene	CDR3 protein
-	TRBV10-3	AITIQENYGYT
-	TRBV25-1	ASKKGTPMNTEAF
-	TRBV4-1	ASSLGGPGPQH
-	TRBV9	ASSVGRGGGYGYT
few	TRBV7-9	ASSLPRGASYNEQF
-	TRBV6-1	ASSDGALNEQF
-	TRBV28	ASKQNTGELF
few	TRBV7-3	ASSPGTREKETQY
-	TRBV9	ASSPRQAEIGELF
-	TRBV5-1	ASSLLQAINEQF
-	TRBV2	ASSAGRDSTAF
-	TRBV7-3	ASGGSDTEAF
-	TRBV11-2	ASSLDRLAPEAF
-	TRBV11-2	ASSLAGGTNEKLF
-	TRBV9	ASSVEGDSYNEQF
-	TRBV28	ASSRTSQGFGYGYT
-	TRBV9	ASSKTRADNPTDTQY
-	TRBV29-1	SVRDTEAF
few	TRBV27	ASRLTGFVGELF
once	TRBV19	ASSSRTSGIYNEQF
-	TRBV19	ASSTQGFYEQY
-	TRBV7-9	ASSFETGATEAF
-	TRBV20-1	SARRQYEQY
-	TRBV10-3	ATKDGLSGNTIY
-	TRBV7-2	ASSLRQVETQY
-	TRBV19	ASARTGSEQY
once	TRBV30	VYRTQETQY
-	TRBV19	ASGHPIRGELF
-	TRBV2	ASSLRDRNYGDIQY
-	TRBV25-1	ASNGVSNYGYT
-	TRBV29-1	SVTRDTWETQY
-	TRBV9	ASSVRTVYRYGYT
-	TRBV10-1	ASSTTYYEQY
-	TRBV28	ASSGSLAGSYNEQF
-	TRBV27	ASSLLVGETQY
-	TRBV30	AWSPGRETQY
-	TRBV27	ASSLLLAGVAEQF
-	TRBV27	ASSLDSYNEQF
-	TRBV5-7	ASSLNGPNTGELF
-	TRBV7-2	ASSSGLAGGGEQF
-	TRBV7-2	ASRRIAGGNYEQY
-	TRBV12-5	ASGFMAPFGEQF
-	TRBV27	ASSLSPGGGYGYT
-	TRBV25-1	ASSELRETQY
-	TRBV7-9	ASSVGLSQPQH
-	TRBV14	ASSQPGLTSYNEQF
-	TRBV27	ASSPTGTYREKLF
-	TRBV14	ASSQRSSRYYEQY
-	TRBV29-1	SVEIAGGYEQF
-	TRBV29-1	SVRTGNYGYT
-	TRBV6-5	ASRPRQVNQPQH
-	TRBV18	ASSPVQSLNEQY
-	TRBV7-2	ASSLSPSATYEQY
-	TRBV20-1	SARTSPGYT
once	TRBV14	ASRVSGLYGETSNQPQH
-	TRBV7-3	ASSPARLGVKTGELF
-	TRBV12-5	ASGLVRDIRKETQY